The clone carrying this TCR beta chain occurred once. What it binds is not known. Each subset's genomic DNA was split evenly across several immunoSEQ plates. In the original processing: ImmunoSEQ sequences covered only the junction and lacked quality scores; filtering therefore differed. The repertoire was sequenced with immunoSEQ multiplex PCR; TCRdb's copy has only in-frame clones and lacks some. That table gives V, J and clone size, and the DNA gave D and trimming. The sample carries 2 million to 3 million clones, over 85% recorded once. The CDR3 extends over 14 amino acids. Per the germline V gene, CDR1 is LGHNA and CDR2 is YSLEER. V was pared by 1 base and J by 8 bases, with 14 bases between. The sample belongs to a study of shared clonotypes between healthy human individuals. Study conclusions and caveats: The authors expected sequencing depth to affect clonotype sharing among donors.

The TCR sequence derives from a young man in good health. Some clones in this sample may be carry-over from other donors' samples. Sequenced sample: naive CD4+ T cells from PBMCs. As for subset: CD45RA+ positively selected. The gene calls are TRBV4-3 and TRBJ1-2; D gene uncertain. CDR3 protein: CASSQGSQGRGYTF. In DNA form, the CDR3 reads TGCGCCAGCAGCCAAGGGTCACAAGGGAGGGGCTACACCTTC.